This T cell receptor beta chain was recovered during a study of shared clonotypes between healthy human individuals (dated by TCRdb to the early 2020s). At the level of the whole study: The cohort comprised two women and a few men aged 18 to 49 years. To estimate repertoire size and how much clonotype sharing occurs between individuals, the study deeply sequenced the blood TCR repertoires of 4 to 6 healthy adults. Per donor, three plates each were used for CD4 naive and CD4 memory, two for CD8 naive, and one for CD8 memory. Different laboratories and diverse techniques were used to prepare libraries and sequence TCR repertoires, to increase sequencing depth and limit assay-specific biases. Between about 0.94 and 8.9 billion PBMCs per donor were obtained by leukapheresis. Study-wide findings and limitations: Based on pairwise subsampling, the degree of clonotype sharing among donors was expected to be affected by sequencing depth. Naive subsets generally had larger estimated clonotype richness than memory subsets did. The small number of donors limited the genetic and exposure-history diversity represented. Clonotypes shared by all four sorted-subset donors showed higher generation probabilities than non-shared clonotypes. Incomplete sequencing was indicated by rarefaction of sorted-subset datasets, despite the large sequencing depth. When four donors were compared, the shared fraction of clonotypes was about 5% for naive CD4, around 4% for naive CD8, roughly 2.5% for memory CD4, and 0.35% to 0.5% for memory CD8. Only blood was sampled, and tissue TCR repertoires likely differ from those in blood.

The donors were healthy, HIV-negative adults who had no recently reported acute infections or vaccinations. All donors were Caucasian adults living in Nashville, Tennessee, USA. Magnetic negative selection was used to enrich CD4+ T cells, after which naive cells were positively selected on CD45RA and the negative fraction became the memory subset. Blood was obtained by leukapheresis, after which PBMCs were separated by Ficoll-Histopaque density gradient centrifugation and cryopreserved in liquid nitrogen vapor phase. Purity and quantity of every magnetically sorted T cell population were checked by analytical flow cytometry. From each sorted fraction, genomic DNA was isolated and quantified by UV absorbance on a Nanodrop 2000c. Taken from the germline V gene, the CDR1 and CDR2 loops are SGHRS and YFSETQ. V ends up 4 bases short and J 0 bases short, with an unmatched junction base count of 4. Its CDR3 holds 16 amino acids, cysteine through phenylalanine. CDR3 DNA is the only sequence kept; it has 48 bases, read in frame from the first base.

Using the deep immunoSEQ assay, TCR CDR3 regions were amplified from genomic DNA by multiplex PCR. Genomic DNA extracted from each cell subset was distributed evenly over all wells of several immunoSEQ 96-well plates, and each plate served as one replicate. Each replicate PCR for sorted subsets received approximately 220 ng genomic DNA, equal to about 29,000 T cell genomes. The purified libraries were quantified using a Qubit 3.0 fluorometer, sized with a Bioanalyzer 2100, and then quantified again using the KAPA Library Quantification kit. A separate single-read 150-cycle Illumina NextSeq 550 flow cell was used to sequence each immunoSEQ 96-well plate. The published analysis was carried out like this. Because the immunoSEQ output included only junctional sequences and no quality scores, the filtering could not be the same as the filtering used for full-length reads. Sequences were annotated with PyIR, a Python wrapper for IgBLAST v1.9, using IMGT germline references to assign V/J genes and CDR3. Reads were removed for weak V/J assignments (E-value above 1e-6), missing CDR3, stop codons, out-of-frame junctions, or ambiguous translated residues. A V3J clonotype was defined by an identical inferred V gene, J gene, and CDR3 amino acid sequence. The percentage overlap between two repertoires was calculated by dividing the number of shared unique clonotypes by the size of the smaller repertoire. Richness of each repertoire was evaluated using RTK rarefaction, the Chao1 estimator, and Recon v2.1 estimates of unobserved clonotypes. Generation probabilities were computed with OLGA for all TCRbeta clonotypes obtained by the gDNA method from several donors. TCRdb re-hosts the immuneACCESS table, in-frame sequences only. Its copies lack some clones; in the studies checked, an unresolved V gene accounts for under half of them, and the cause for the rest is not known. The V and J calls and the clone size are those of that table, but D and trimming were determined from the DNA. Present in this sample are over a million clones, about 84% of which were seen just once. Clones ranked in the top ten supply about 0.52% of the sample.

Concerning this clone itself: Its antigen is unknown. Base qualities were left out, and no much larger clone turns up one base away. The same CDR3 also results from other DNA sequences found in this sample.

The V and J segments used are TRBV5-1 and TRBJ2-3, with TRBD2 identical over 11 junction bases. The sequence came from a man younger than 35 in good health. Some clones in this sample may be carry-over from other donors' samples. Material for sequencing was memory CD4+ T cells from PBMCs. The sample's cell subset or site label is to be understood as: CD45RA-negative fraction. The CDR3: CASSLRTSGSTDTQYF. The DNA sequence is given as TGCGCCAGCAGCCTAAGGACTAGCGGGAGCACAGATACGCAGTATTTT.